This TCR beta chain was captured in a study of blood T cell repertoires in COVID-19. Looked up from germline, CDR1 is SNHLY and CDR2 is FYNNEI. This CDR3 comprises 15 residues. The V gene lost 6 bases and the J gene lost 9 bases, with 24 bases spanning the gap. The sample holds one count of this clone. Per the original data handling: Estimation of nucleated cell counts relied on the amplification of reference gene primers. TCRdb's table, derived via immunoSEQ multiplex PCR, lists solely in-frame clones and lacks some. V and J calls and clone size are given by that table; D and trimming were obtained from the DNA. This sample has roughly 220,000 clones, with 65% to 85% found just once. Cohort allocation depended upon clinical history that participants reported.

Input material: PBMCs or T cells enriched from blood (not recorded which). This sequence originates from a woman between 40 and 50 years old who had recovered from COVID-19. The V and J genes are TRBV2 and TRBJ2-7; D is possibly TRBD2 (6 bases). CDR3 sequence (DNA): TGTGCCAGCAGCGTCGAGGCGGGGTGGCCCTTGGTGCAGTACTTC. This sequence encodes CASSVEAGWPLVQYF. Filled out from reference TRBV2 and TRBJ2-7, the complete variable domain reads EPEVTQTPSHQVTQMGQEVILRCVPISNHLYFYWYRQILGQKVEFLVSFYNNEISEKSEIFDDQFSVERPDGSNFTLKIRSTKLEDSAMYFCASSVEAGWPLVQYFGPGTRLTVT.